The 30 T cell receptor beta chains below come from one sample, sequenced in a study of T cell repertoires in cytomegalovirus infection. A single record per CDR3 protein comes from TCRdb applying MiXCR to the reads. The table includes some 320,000 distinct CDR3 sequences, 29% detected once. These receptors' targets are unknown. Sequencing used cultured PBMCs, obtained from culture after CMV antigen stimulation. The receptors shown here come from a human donor in good health (CMV status not recorded). Some clones in this sample may be carry-over from other donors' samples.

V gene TRBV7-6 combines with J gene TRBJ2-1; D is undetermined. V dropped 2 bases and J dropped 6 bases, with 8 bases sitting between them. The CDR3 consists of 13 residues. From germline, CDR1 is SGHVS and CDR2 FNYEAQ. The CDR3 DNA is TGTGCCAGCAGCTTACAGTTTTTCAATGAGCAGTTCTTC. It encodes CASSLQFFNEQFF.

This clonotype was seen only a few times. The chain couples TRBV27 to TRBJ2-2, with D tentatively TRBD2 (6 bases). CDR3 length equals 15 residues. The V gene's germline CDR1 is MNHEY and CDR2 SMNVEV (reference sequence). Trimming cost V 2 bases and J 2 bases, with 9 bases left between them. In DNA, the CDR3 is TGTGCCAGCAGTTTAGGGAGGATCAACACCGGGGAGCTGTTTTTT. Translating gives CASSLGRINTGELFF.

The rearrangement joins TRBV6-5 to TRBJ1-1, with unresolved D. The CDR3 has 16 amino acids. The germline CDR1 and CDR2 sequences are MNHEY and SVGAGI. V gave up 5 bases and J gave up 0 bases, with 16 bases separating them. DNA for the CDR3: TGTGCCAGCAGTCCTCGACCCACAGTCGTGAACACTGAAGCTTTCTTT. Translating gives CASSPRPTVVNTEAFF.

In its sample, this clonotype was seen many times. The CDR3 sequence is CASSLDWGGYGYTF. Here the CDR3 DNA reads TGTGCCAGCAGCTTAGATTGGGGTGGCTATGGCTACACCTTC. The J gene is TRBJ1-2, the V gene TRBV11-1; unclear D gene. Trimming stripped 1 base from V and 4 bases from J, with 10 bases between. Germline assignment: CDR1 SGHAT and CDR2 FQDESV (reference sequence). This CDR3 region has 14 residues.

The sample holds a few counts of this clonotype. Written as DNA, the CDR3 is TGTGCCAGCAGCGGCCCGGGACAGGGGAGAAATGAGCAGTTCTTC. Protein: CASSGPGQGRNEQFF. The chain carries TRBV9 and TRBJ2-1; 10 bases line up with TRBD1. Germline values: CDR1 SGDLS, CDR2 YYNGEE. The CDR3 spans 15 residues. J lost 7 bases, V lost 3 bases, and 7 bases had no gene match.

This clonotype was seen only a few times. The gene calls are TRBV4-2 and TRBJ2-3; the D gene is possibly TRBD2 (5 bases). The CDR3 loop spans 15 amino acids. Germline V gene lookup returns CDR1 LGHNA and CDR2 YNFKEQ. The V and J ends lost 0 bases and 2 bases respectively, with 9 bases between them. The CDR3 is CASSQEPGVTDTQYF. CDR3 in DNA: TGTGCCAGCAGCCAAGAACCCGGGGTCACAGATACGCAGTATTTT.

The genes are TRBV7-8 and TRBJ1-3; D is possibly TRBD1 (5 bases). Germline V gives CDR1 SGHVS, CDR2 FQNEAQ. This CDR3 contains 14 residues. Deletions cut 5 bases from V and 4 bases from J, with 12 bases between. CDR3 sequence reads: CASSRGGTGNTIYF. For the CDR3, the DNA is TGTGCCAGCAGCCGCGGGGGAACCGGAAACACCATATATTTT.

The rearrangement uses TRBV19 and TRBJ1-1, with D unclear. V was pared by 2 bases and J by 4 bases, with 20 bases between. Germline lookup yields CDR1 LNHDA and CDR2 SQIVND (reference sequence). CDR3 length: 17 amino acids. The CDR3 region has the DNA TGTGCCAGTAGTATACCCCACACCGGGGTTGAAAGCACTGAAGCTTTCTTT. Translation gives CASSIPHTGVESTEAFF.

This clonotype turned up a few times. V gene TRBV6-6 combines with J gene TRBJ2-1; 9 bases are a match to TRBD2. This CDR3 is 18 amino acids long. Germline V CDR1 and CDR2: MNHNY, SVGAGI (reference sequence). V was clipped by 1 base and J by 5 bases; unmatched bases: 12. DNA of the CDR3: TGTGCCAGCAGTTACTTTCCTCCGGGACTAGCAGGGGACAATGAGCAGTTCTTC. Protein: CASSYFPPGLAGDNEQFF.

The rearrangement joins TRBV7-2 to TRBJ2-7, with D perhaps matching TRBD2 (5 bases). The germline V gene has CDR1 SGHTA and CDR2 FQGNSA. This CDR3 spans 13 amino acids. With 7 bases removed from V and 6 bases from J, the gap between germline ends came to 16 bases. The CDR3 here is CASTKSPGFEQYF. As DNA, the CDR3 is TGTGCCAGCACCAAGAGTCCGGGATTCGAGCAGTACTTC.

The V and J genes are TRBV11-2 and TRBJ1-1; a weak D match, TRBD1 (6 bases). Germline V gene data show CDR1 as SGHAT and CDR2 as FQNNGV. The CDR3 contains 16 residues. V lost 6 bases and J 2 bases, leaving 19 bases between the germline ends. CDR3 nucleotide sequence: TGTGCCAGCAGACCTCTTGGCGGGACACCAAACACTGAAGCTTTCTTT. It codes for CASRPLGGTPNTEAFF.

The gene calls are TRBV20-1 and TRBJ2-3; the D gene is possibly TRBD1 (6 bases). The CDR3 totals 15 residues. V was shortened by 6 bases and J by 0 bases, with 16 bases between the two germline ends. Germline V gene data show CDR1 as DFQATT and CDR2 as SNEGSKA (reference sequence). Written as DNA, the CDR3 is TGCAGTGCGGCACAGGGTGCCTGGAGCACAGATACGCAGTATTTT. This sequence encodes CSAAQGAWSTDTQYF.

This rearrangement joins TRBV6-1 to TRBJ1-1, with 9 bases that match TRBD1. Germline CDR1 MNHNS, CDR2 SASEGT. The CDR3 extends over 14 amino acids. The V gene end was trimmed by 4 bases and the J gene end by 5 bases; junction bases not matched to a gene: 5. The CDR3 sequence: CASSVDRGETEAFF. The CDR3 DNA is TGTGCCAGCAGTGTGGACAGGGGTGAAACTGAAGCTTTCTTT.

This sequence joins TRBV9 and TRBJ1-4; 10 bases line up with TRBD1. J gave up 3 bases and V 1 base, and 3 bases lay outside the gene matches. The CDR3 length is 16 residues. Germline-derived CDR1 and CDR2 are SGDLS and YYNGEE. The CDR3 loop is CASSVRDRGPNEKLFF. The CDR3 bases are TGTGCCAGCAGCGTACGGGACAGGGGACCTAATGAAAAACTGTTTTTT.

The chain uses TRBV20-1 and TRBJ2-3; D gene unclear. V shed 7 bases and J shed 0 bases, with 5 bases lying between them. Germline assignment: CDR1 DFQATT and CDR2 SNEGSKA (reference sequence). The length of the CDR3 is 11 residues. The CDR3 DNA reads TGCAGTGGGGAAAGCACAGATACGCAGTATTTT. Amino acid sequence: CSGESTDTQYF.

This clonotype was seen a few times. This sequence joins TRBV23-1 and TRBJ1-5, with D tentatively TRBD1 (6 bases). TRBV23-1 is identified as an open reading frame with a role that is uncertain. This CDR3 has 20 residues. V was shortened by 7 bases and J by 5 bases, with 33 bases between the two germline ends. DNA of the CDR3: TGCGCCAGCACCGCCGGTGCCATAGGTCCCGGGACATGGGTCGATCAGCCCCAGCATTTT. This gives the protein CASTAGAIGPGTWVDQPQHF.

The table lists this clonotype with a few counts. The chain links TRBV7-8 to TRBJ1-5; 8 nucleotides align to TRBD1. CDR1 SGHVS and CDR2 FQNEAQ come from the germline V gene. Trimming cost V 3 bases and J 2 bases; bases outside gene matches: 3. The CDR3 contains 15 residues. The CDR3 DNA is TGTGCCAGCAGCTTGGCGGGACAGGGCAATCAGCCCCAGCATTTT. Its protein is CASSLAGQGNQPQHF.

This clonotype has only a few counts. V and J are TRBV28 and TRBJ2-5; 11 bases are shared with TRBD2. The V gene end was trimmed by 5 bases and the J gene end by 1 base; junction bases not matched to a gene: 3. The germline V gene has CDR1 MDHEN and CDR2 SYDVKM. This CDR3 contains 15 residues. The CDR3 loop reads CASSHGLAGQETQYF. DNA of the CDR3: TGTGCCAGCAGTCATGGACTAGCGGGCCAAGAGACCCAGTACTTC.

V usage is TRBV4-1 and J usage is TRBJ2-5; D is unresolved. V dropped 1 base and J dropped 5 bases, with 8 bases sitting between them. Germline assignment: CDR1 MGHRA and CDR2 YSYEKL. This CDR3 is built from 13 residues. The CDR3 loop is CASSQVELETQYF. CDR3 in DNA: TGCGCCAGCAGCCAAGTCGAATTGGAGACCCAGTACTTC.

The chain carries TRBV27 and TRBJ2-6; 8 bases match TRBD1. The V gene end was trimmed by 1 base and the J gene end by 4 bases; junction bases not matched to a gene: 18. Germline CDR1 reads MNHEY; CDR2 reads SMNVEV (reference sequence). This CDR3 is 21 amino acids long. In DNA form, the CDR3 reads TGTGCCAGCAGTTTATACCGAAGTAGAACAGGGGGTCTCTTGGGGGCCAACGTCCTGACTTTC. Translated: CASSLYRSRTGGLLGANVLTF.

The chain carries TRBV28 and TRBJ2-5; the D gene is possibly TRBD2 (5 bases). This CDR3 spans 17 amino acids. Germline assignment: CDR1 MDHEN and CDR2 SYDVKM. The V and J ends lost 5 bases and 5 bases respectively, with 24 bases between them. The CDR3, as DNA: TGTGCCAGCAGTCCCACAGCTACCCGGGGAAGCTGGGAGACCCAGTACTTC. Translating it yields CASSPTATRGSWETQYF.

The rearrangement uses TRBV7-9 and TRBJ2-5; no clear D. Between the trimmed V and J ends, which lost 2 bases and 2 bases, there was a span of 15 bases. The germline V gene encodes CDR1 SEHNR and CDR2 FQNEAQ (reference sequence). This CDR3 is 16 amino acids long. The CDR3 DNA reads as TGTGCCAGCAGCTTATTATCTGGCGGCAGTCAAGAGACCCAGTACTTC. Its protein is CASSLLSGGSQETQYF. The variable domain in full, completed from reference TRBV7-9 and TRBJ2-5, reads DTGVSQNPRHKITKRGQNVTFRCDPISEHNRLYWYRQTLGQGPEFLTYFQNEAQLEKSRLLSDRFSAERPKGSFSTLEIQRTEQGDSAMYLCASSLLSGGSQETQYFGPGTRLLVL.

The gene calls are TRBV24-1 and TRBJ2-2, with 8 bases identical to TRBD1. Germline CDR1 is KGHDR and CDR2 is SFDVKD. J gave up 5 bases and V 9 bases, and 4 bases lay outside the gene matches. The CDR3 covers 13 residues. This chain's CDR3 is CATGTGGTGELFF. The CDR3 nucleotides read TGTGCCACCGGTACAGGGGGGACCGGGGAGCTGTTTTTT.

This clonotype has more than one count but fewer than ten. This chain links TRBV7-4 with TRBJ2-1; D ambiguous. This CDR3 has 13 residues. V lost 1 base and J lost 8, with 9 bases in between. The V gene's germline CDR1 is SGHVT and CDR2 SQSDAQ. CDR3 protein: CASSLVFIDEQFF. CDR3 nucleotides: TGTGCCAGCAGCTTAGTTTTTATTGATGAGCAGTTCTTC.

This clonotype appeared many times. The V and J genes are TRBV11-2 and TRBJ2-3; 7 bases line up with TRBD1. The J segment lost 2 bases and the V segment lost 5 bases, leaving 7 bases of the junction unmatched. The CDR3 runs to 15 residues. Germline CDR1 and CDR2: SGHAT and FQNNGV. DNA of the CDR3: TGTGCCAGCAGCCCCGGGACAGCCTTCACAGATACGCAGTATTTT. Protein: CASSPGTAFTDTQYF.

The J gene is TRBJ1-1, the V gene TRBV5-8; D is possibly TRBD1 (6 bases). The germline V and J ends were trimmed by 1 base and 5 bases, with 12 bases remaining between them. The CDR3 has 14 residues. The V gene's germline CDR1 is SGHTS and CDR2 YDEGEE. CDR3 sequence: CASSLIAQGTEAFF. CDR3 sequence (DNA): TGTGCCAGCAGCTTGATAGCACAGGGAACTGAAGCTTTCTTT.

In DNA form, the CDR3 reads TGCAGTGGGCACACAGGGTGGGAATACACCTTC. This sequence encodes CSGHTGWEYTF. V usage is TRBV20-1 and J usage is TRBJ1-2; tentative D call: TRBD1 (6 bases). V lost 7 bases, J lost 11 bases, and 17 bases lay in between. CDR1 and CDR2 (germline): DFQATT, SNEGSKA (reference sequence). The CDR3 totals 11 residues.

This clonotype was seen a handful of times. This chain joins TRBV18 and TRBJ1-2; 9 bases are a match to TRBD1. The CDR3 contains 14 residues. Germline V gene lookup returns CDR1 KGHSH and CDR2 LQKENI. Trimming cost V 6 bases and J 4 bases; bases outside gene matches: 6. CDR3 region: CASSRDRVGYGYTF. The CDR3 DNA reads as TGTGCCAGCTCTCGGGACAGGGTCGGCTATGGCTACACCTTC.

The J gene is TRBJ1-2, the V gene TRBV20-1; D remains unclear. Trimming took off 0 bases at V and 7 bases at J, with 9 bases between the two ends. The CDR3 has 12 residues. Germline loops: CDR1 DFQATT, CDR2 SNEGSKA (reference sequence). The CDR3 region has the DNA TGCAGTGCTAGAGATTGGGAGGCTGGCTACACCTTC. This gives the protein CSARDWEAGYTF.

V gene TRBV5-5 combines with J gene TRBJ1-3; D gene uncertain. The V gene's germline CDR1 is SGHKS and CDR2 YYEKEE (reference sequence). This CDR3 is built from 15 residues. Trimming shortened V by 4 bases and J by 0 bases, and 11 bases separated the two germline ends. The CDR3, as DNA: TGTGCCAGCAGCATGTCACCTCGCTCTGGAAACACCATATATTTT. This gives the protein CASSMSPRSGNTIYF.